Below, 13 T cell receptor beta chains from the same sample are listed, as sequenced in a study of breast tumors, draining lymph nodes, adjacent tissues. The lymph nodes were axillary draining lymph nodes from breast cancer patients. Each CDR3 protein is one row after TCRdb ran MiXCR on the multiplex PCR reads. The sample comprises 130,000 or so distinct CDR3 sequences, around a third of which are singletons, and about 2.3% rests with the top ten. The specimen sequenced was axillary lymph node tissue. Source of these receptors: a female donor with breast cancer. Some clones in this sample may be carry-over from other donors' samples.

This clonotype was picked up many times. The chain has TRBV28 and TRBJ1-2, with unresolved D. The CDR3 totals 12 residues. Trimming took 3 bases from V and 5 from J, leaving 7 bases between them. Germline CDR1 reads MDHEN; CDR2 reads SYDVKM. This CDR3 is CASSFSPYGYTF. CDR3 in DNA: TGTGCCAGCAGTTTCAGCCCATATGGCTACACCTTC.

This clonotype was observed many times. This chain joins TRBV7-2 and TRBJ2-7, with unresolved D. This CDR3 has 14 residues. V lost 0 bases to trimming and J lost 6 bases, with 12 bases between them. Germline CDR1 is SGHTA and CDR2 is FQGNSA. CDR3 DNA sequence: TGTGCCAGCAGCTTAGCAGGTATATGGAGCGAGCAGTACTTC. Translating it yields CASSLAGIWSEQYF.

This clonotype was seen at least ten times. This rearrangement joins TRBV5-1 to TRBJ1-2; D is ambiguous. CDR1 and CDR2 (germline): SGHRS, YFSETQ. The CDR3 is made up of 13 amino acids. The V end was cut by 3 bases, the J end by 8 bases, with 14 bases between. CDR3 sequence (DNA): TGCGCCAGCAGCTATGGCCGAAATGTGGGCTACACCTTC. Amino acids: CASSYGRNVGYTF.

This clonotype was seen repeatedly, ten times or more. CDR3 sequence reads: CASSQTLNTGELFF. The CDR3 DNA reads TGCGCCAGCAGCCAGACACTGAACACCGGGGAGCTGTTTTTT. This chain links TRBV4-3 with TRBJ2-2; D gene unclear. Germline CDR1 reads LGHNA; CDR2 reads YSLEER. This CDR3 has 14 amino acids. V was shortened by 3 bases and J by 1 base, with 6 bases between the two germline ends.

In this sample, this clonotype turned up many times. The chain employs TRBV6-5 and TRBJ1-2, with a weak D call TRBD1 (6 bases). The germline V gene encodes CDR1 MNHEY and CDR2 SVGAGI. The CDR3 sequence is 16 residues long. V was shortened by 8 bases and J by 4 bases, with 23 bases between the two germline ends. CDR3 loop: CASGRRGGAGGYGYTF. The DNA for the CDR3 is TGTGCCAGCGGTAGGCGTGGGGGCGCCGGAGGCTATGGCTACACCTTC.

In its sample, this clonotype was seen many times. The J gene is TRBJ1-5, the V gene TRBV30; 10 nucleotides agree with TRBD1. The V gene's germline CDR1 is GTSNPN and CDR2 SVGIG (reference sequence). The CDR3 spans 17 residues. V dropped 2 bases and J dropped 2; count of bases not matched to a gene: 9. DNA of the CDR3: TGTGCCTGGAGTCCCGGGACAGGGGTTCGGGGCAATCAGCCCCAGCATTTT. Protein sequence: CAWSPGTGVRGNQPQHF.

This clonotype has at least ten counts. The chain carries TRBV20-1 and TRBJ1-2; the D is unclear. The V end lost 3 bases, the J end lost 0 bases, and 11 bases lay between the germline ends. This CDR3 contains 14 residues. The germline CDR1 and CDR2 sequences are DFQATT and SNEGSKA (reference sequence). The CDR3 coding sequence is TGCAGTGCTAGCCGACTGGGAGCTAACTATGGCTACACCTTC. Translated, it gives CSASRLGANYGYTF.

Remarks on this clonotype: Mismatch with germline at one junction end may stem from a read error. CDR3 sequence: CGASIGGAYNSPLHF. In DNA, the CDR3 is TGCGGTGCTTCAATAGGGGGCGCGTATAATTCACCCCTCCACTTT. The chain has TRBV20-1 and TRBJ1-6, with 7 bases matching TRBD1. This CDR3 has 15 amino acids. Per the germline V gene, CDR1 is DFQATT and CDR2 is SNEGSKA (reference sequence).

V gene TRBV7-8 combines with J gene TRBJ2-1; D is undetermined. V dropped 3 bases and J dropped 11 bases, with 26 bases sitting between them. CDR1 and CDR2 (germline): SGHVS, FQNEAQ. The CDR3 sequence is 17 residues long. This chain's CDR3 is CASSLVPGLSSYHQQFF. The CDR3 nucleotides are TGTGCCAGCAGCTTGGTGCCCGGCCTTAGCTCCTACCATCAGCAGTTCTTC.

This chain joins TRBV6-6 and TRBJ1-2; 9 bases match TRBD1. J gave up 2 bases and V 8 bases, and 9 bases lay outside the gene matches. The germline CDR1 and CDR2 sequences are MNHNY and SVGAGI (reference sequence). CDR3 length equals 15 residues. The CDR3 DNA sequence: TGTGCCAGCGGATCCTCGGGACAGGGAAACTATGGCTACACCTTC. Translation: CASGSSGQGNYGYTF.

This clonotype was seen ten or more times. The chain carries TRBV6-6 and TRBJ1-2; D remains unclear. Germline CDR1 and CDR2: MNHNY and SVGAGI (reference sequence). Trimming removed 10 bases at V and 0 bases at J, with 9 bases between. CDR3 length: 12 residues. CDR3 nucleotides: TGTGCCACCCGGCCCTCTAACTATGGCTACACCTTC. It encodes CATRPSNYGYTF.

Of note for this clonotype: This may arise from a read error, as a much more abundant clone is one base away. The conserved phenylalanine or tryptophan normally closing the CDR3 is absent here, so this likely arose from a read error. V gene TRBV7-3 combines with J gene TRBJ1-1; D gene ambiguous. Germline values: CDR1 SGHTA, CDR2 FQGTGA. The CDR3 sequence is 14 residues long. V was clipped by 1 base and J by 0 bases, with 6 bases between them. The CDR3 is CASSLIQVNTEAFV. The CDR3 nucleotides read TGTGCCAGCAGCTTAATCCAAGTGAACACTGAAGCTTTCGTT.

Details on this clonotype: Just one base apart from a much larger clone, this may be a read error. This rearrangement joins TRBV6-5 to TRBJ1-4; D is ambiguous. The CDR3 loop spans 17 amino acids. Germline CDR1 MNHEY, CDR2 SVGAGI. The CDR3 spells CASSHSGFLPPNEKLSF. The CDR3 nucleotides read TGTGCCAGCAGTCACTCGGGCTTTTTGCCGCCCAATGAAAAACTGTCTTTT.